Listed below are T cell receptor beta chains from one sample, sequenced in a study of CD4 T cells in relation to SARS-CoV-2 and coronaviruses. The method was immunoSEQ multiplex PCR; TCRdb's version includes in-frame clones alone and lacks a portion of them. The sample contains approximately 50,000 clones, roughly nine tenths of which appear only once. The sample was naive CD4+ T cells from PBMCs. The source of these receptors is an adult with COVID-19. The CDR3 runs from the conserved cysteine through the conserved F or W. The D gene is left open where the match is weak. The size field is filled for only some rows; it gives once, few, many or a size class.

V gene: TRBV6-5; J gene: TRBJ2-5; clone size: -; D gene: -; CDR3 DNA: TGTGCCAGCAGTTACTCGAGAGGGAGTAGGTTAGAGACCCAGTACTTC; CDR3 protein: CASSYSRGSRLETQYF
V gene: TRBV5-4; J gene: TRBJ1-2; clone size: -; D gene: -; CDR3 DNA: TGTGCCAGCAGCTTCGACAGAAACTATGGCTACACCTTC; CDR3 protein: CASSFDRNYGYTF
V gene: TRBV3-1/TRBV3-2; J gene: TRBJ2-7; clone size: -; D gene: TRBD2; CDR3 DNA: TGTGCCAGCAGCCCTAGCGGGAGGGCCTACGAGCAGTACTTC; CDR3 protein: CASSPSGRAYEQYF
V gene: TRBV7-9; J gene: TRBJ2-7; clone size: -; D gene: TRBD1; CDR3 DNA: TGTGCCAGCAGCTTAGACCTGGGACAGGGCCCTTCCTACGAGCAGTACTTC; CDR3 protein: CASSLDLGQGPSYEQYF
V gene: TRBV7-8; J gene: TRBJ2-7; clone size: once; D gene: TRBD2; CDR3 DNA: TGTGCCAGCAGCTTAGCGGCTAGCGGGAGCAAGCAGTACTTC; CDR3 protein: CASSLAASGSKQYF
V gene: TRBV19; J gene: TRBJ2-7; clone size: -; D gene: -; CDR3 DNA: TGTGCCAGTAGTATCGGGTCCGGGGTCTCCTACGAGCAGTACTTC; CDR3 protein: CASSIGSGVSYEQYF
V gene: TRBV3-1/TRBV3-2; J gene: TRBJ2-3; clone size: -; D gene: -; CDR3 DNA: TGTGCCAGCAGCCAAGCCCTAGTGGGTACGCAGTATTTT; CDR3 protein: CASSQALVGTQYF
V gene: TRBV24-1; J gene: TRBJ2-2; clone size: -; D gene: TRBD1; CDR3 DNA: TGTGCCACCAGTGATCCCGCGGACAGGGTTACCGGGGAGCTGTTTTTT; CDR3 protein: CATSDPADRVTGELFF
V gene: TRBV7-3; J gene: TRBJ1-1; clone size: -; D gene: -; CDR3 DNA: TGTGCCAGCAGCTTCAAGGGGAGCACTGAAGCTTTCTTT; CDR3 protein: CASSFKGSTEAFF
V gene: TRBV19; J gene: TRBJ1-6; clone size: -; D gene: -; CDR3 DNA: TGTGCCAGTAGTATGACAATAAGAGATTCACCCCTCCACTTT; CDR3 protein: CASSMTIRDSPLHF
V gene: TRBV5-1; J gene: TRBJ2-1; clone size: -; D gene: TRBD1; CDR3 DNA: TGCGCCAGCCTTAAGACAGGGGGATCCTACAATGAGCAGTTCTTC; CDR3 protein: CASLKTGGSYNEQFF
V gene: TRBV6-6; J gene: TRBJ1-5; clone size: once; D gene: -; CDR3 DNA: TGTGCCAGCAGTTACTCGGAGCTGAGCAATCAGCCCCAGCATTTT; CDR3 protein: CASSYSELSNQPQHF
V gene: TRBV14; J gene: TRBJ1-6; clone size: once; D gene: -; CDR3 DNA: TGTGCCAGCAGCCAAGACCCCCCCGGGGTTAATTCACCCCTCCACTTT; CDR3 protein: CASSQDPPGVNSPLHF
V gene: TRBV18; J gene: TRBJ2-7; clone size: -; D gene: TRBD1; CDR3 DNA: TGTGCCAGCTCAACCGGGACAGAATACGAGCAGTACTTC; CDR3 protein: CASSTGTEYEQYF
V gene: TRBV19; J gene: TRBJ1-4; clone size: -; D gene: TRBD1; CDR3 DNA: TGTGCCAGTAGTAGAAACCGACAGGGGAGTGATGAAAAACTGTTTTTT; CDR3 protein: CASSRNRQGSDEKLFF
V gene: TRBV30; J gene: TRBJ1-3; clone size: -; D gene: TRBD1; CDR3 DNA: TGTGCCTGGAGTGTGGACAGGGGGCCAGGAAACACCATATATTTT; CDR3 protein: CAWSVDRGPGNTIYF
V gene: TRBV18; J gene: TRBJ2-7; clone size: -; D gene: TRBD2; CDR3 DNA: TGTGCCAGCTCACCCCCCGGGACTAGCGGTTCCTACGAGCAGTACTTC; CDR3 protein: CASSPPGTSGSYEQYF
V gene: TRBV2; J gene: TRBJ2-7; clone size: -; D gene: TRBD2; CDR3 DNA: TGTGCCAGCAGTGAAAGACTAGCGGGAGCATCCTACGAGCAGTACTTC; CDR3 protein: CASSERLAGASYEQYF
V gene: TRBV13; J gene: TRBJ2-4; clone size: -; D gene: TRBD2; CDR3 DNA: TGTGCCAGCAGCTTAGAGGGAGGGAGCATTCAGTACTTC; CDR3 protein: CASSLEGGSIQYF
V gene: TRBV7-2; J gene: TRBJ1-1; clone size: -; D gene: -; CDR3 DNA: TGTGCCAGCAGCCGGGCAAGGAACACTGAAGCTTTCTTT; CDR3 protein: CASSRARNTEAFF